These 27 T cell receptor beta chains came from one sample sequenced in a study of cytomegalovirus exposure and HLA in healthy donors. Primers included in the PCR were 60 Vbeta and 13 Jbeta primers. The method was immunoSEQ multiplex PCR; TCRdb's version includes in-frame clones alone and lacks a portion of them. This table holds around 150,000 clones, approximately 80% found once. Sequenced input: PBMCs. These receptors originate from a man aged 35 to 55 in good health and CMV-seronegative.

The CDR3 coding sequence is TGTGCCAGCAGCGCGCGCTCGCGGGACGACACAGATACGCAGTATTTT. Translation gives CASSARSRDDTDTQYF. This chain uses TRBV13 with TRBJ2-3; possibly TRBD2 for D (6 bases). Trimming took 5 bases from V and 2 from J, leaving 17 bases between them. The germline V gene has CDR1 PRHDT and CDR2 FYEKMQ (reference sequence). This CDR3 region has 16 residues.

The J gene is TRBJ1-1, the V gene TRBV10-3; D is unresolved. The V and J ends lost 4 bases and 1 base respectively, with 10 bases between them. CDR1 is ENHRY, CDR2 SYGVKD, per germline. The CDR3 sequence is 14 residues long. In DNA, the CDR3 is TGTGCCATCAGTGGGGCCAGCCAGAACACTGAAGCTTTCTTT. This sequence encodes CAISGASQNTEAFF.

The chain combines TRBV15 with TRBJ2-1; 9 bases fit TRBD2. The CDR3 has 15 residues. Trimming at V came to 8 bases and at J to 9 bases, leaving 14 bases not matched to a gene. The germline CDR1 and CDR2 sequences are LNHNV and YYDKDF (reference sequence). CDR3: CATGGASGRFSEQFF. The CDR3 region has the DNA TGTGCCACCGGGGGGGCCAGCGGGAGGTTTAGTGAGCAGTTCTTC. The complete variable domain, with remaining parts taken from reference TRBV15 and TRBJ2-1, reads DAMVIQNPRYQVTQFGKPVTLSCSQTLNHNVMYWYQQKSSQAPKLLFHYYDKDFNNEADTPDNFQSRRPNTSFCFLDIRSPGLGDTAMYLCATGGASGRFSEQFFGPGTRLTVL.

V and J are TRBV27 and TRBJ2-1; 10 nucleotides match TRBD2. Looked up from germline, CDR1 is MNHEY and CDR2 is SMNVEV (reference sequence). Unmatched junction bases numbered 9, after V lost 5 bases and J lost 5 bases. The CDR3 is made up of 16 amino acids. The DNA for the CDR3 is TGTGCCAGCAGTCAAGAGAGGCTAGCGGGGGACAATGAGCAGTTCTTC. Amino acids: CASSQERLAGDNEQFF.

This clone was detected only a few times. The rearrangement uses TRBV4-3 and TRBJ2-7, with unresolved D. The CDR3 loop spans 16 amino acids. CDR1 and CDR2 (germline): LGHNA, YSLEER. V was pared by 0 bases and J by 0 bases, with 12 bases between. The DNA of the CDR3 is TGCGCCAGCAGCCAAGATTTGTCCTACAGCTCCTACGAGCAGTACTTC. It codes for CASSQDLSYSSYEQYF.

V is TRBV6-5 and J is TRBJ1-1; D is unclear. The V gene lost 0 bases and the J gene lost 1 base, with 9 bases spanning the gap. This CDR3 spans 15 amino acids. Germline CDR1 reads MNHEY; CDR2 reads SVGAGI. The CDR3 sequence: CASSYSSFGNTEAFF. The CDR3 DNA reads TGTGCCAGCAGTTACTCGAGTTTTGGGAACACTGAAGCTTTCTTT.

This chain uses TRBV6-5 with TRBJ1-2; D remains ambiguous. Trimming shortened V by 4 bases and J by 14 bases, and 14 bases separated the two germline ends. Germline CDR1 is MNHEY and CDR2 is SVGAGI. This CDR3 comprises 11 residues. The CDR3 is CASSSPLGSTF. DNA of the CDR3: TGTGCCAGCAGTTCCCCCTTGGGCTCTACCTTC.

The rearrangement links TRBV28 to TRBJ2-7; D is perhaps TRBD1 (6 bases). Per germline, CDR1 MDHEN and CDR2 SYDVKM. Trimming removed 4 bases at V and 7 bases at J, with 17 bases between. This CDR3 has 14 amino acids. CDR3 sequence: CASSSRNRAKEQYF. For the CDR3, the DNA is TGTGCCAGCAGTTCAAGGAACAGGGCGAAAGAGCAGTACTTC.

This chain links TRBV18 with TRBJ2-2, with D unresolved. V shed 3 bases and J shed 7 bases, with 12 bases lying between them. Germline V CDR1 and CDR2: KGHSH, LQKENI. The CDR3 runs 14 residues. DNA of the CDR3: TGTGCCAGCTCACCCGAGACAACCCGCGGGGAGCTGTTTTTT. It specifies CASSPETTRGELFF.

This clone was observed a handful of times. The CDR3 DNA reads as TGTGCCTGGAGTGTACTCAGGGTTCAAGATACGCAGTATTTT. It encodes CAWSVLRVQDTQYF. The chain combines TRBV30 with TRBJ2-3; possible D gene TRBD1, 5 bases. The germline V gene has CDR1 GTSNPN and CDR2 SVGIG (reference sequence). The CDR3 covers 14 residues. Trimming took off 0 bases at V and 5 bases at J, with 12 bases between the two ends.

The chain is built from TRBV6-5 and TRBJ2-4; 10 nucleotides line up with TRBD1. With V trimmed by 3 bases and J by 0 bases, 2 bases remained unmatched. This CDR3 comprises 16 residues. The germline CDR1 and CDR2 sequences are MNHEY and SVGAGI. The CDR3 here is CASSYGTGVAKNIQYF. For the CDR3, the DNA is TGTGCCAGCAGTTATGGGACAGGGGTAGCCAAAAACATTCAGTACTTC.

This chain joins TRBV7-9 and TRBJ1-2; 7 bases are shared with TRBD1. CDR3 length equals 14 residues. After removal of 6 bases from V and 4 bases from J, the junction contained 8 bases not matched to a gene. Germline V gene data show CDR1 as SEHNR and CDR2 as FQNEAQ (reference sequence). The CDR3 sequence: CASREGGASYGYTF. CDR3 nucleotides: TGTGCCAGCAGGGAAGGGGGCGCATCCTATGGCTACACCTTC.

The V call is TRBV21-1, the J call TRBJ2-1; the D call in the table, TRBD2, was not verified against the DNA. TRBV21-1 corresponds to a pseudogene. This CDR3 comprises 16 residues. CDR3 sequence: CASSKEERGGLDEQFF. The CDR3 DNA follows: TGTGCCAGCAGCAAAGAGGAGCGGGGGGGCCTAGATGAGCAGTTCTTC.

The rearrangement joins TRBV7-2 to TRBJ1-3, with D unclear. CDR1 is SGHTA, CDR2 FQGNSA, per germline. CDR3 length equals 14 residues. V was trimmed by 1 base and J by 8 bases, leaving 12 bases between them. The CDR3 DNA follows: TGTGCCAGCAGCTTAGAGCGAGGGAAGCACACCATATATTTT. It is translated as CASSLERGKHTIYF. Filled out from reference TRBV7-2 and TRBJ1-3, the complete variable domain reads GAGVSQSPSNKVTEKGKDVELRCDPISGHTALYWYRQSLGQGLEFLIYFQGNSAPDKSGLPSDRFSAERTGGSVSTLTIQRTQQEDSAVYLCASSLERGKHTIYFGEGSWLTVV.

This clone was observed a handful of times. This chain links TRBV4-2 with TRBJ1-4, with D hard to call. From germline, CDR1 is LGHNA and CDR2 YNFKEQ. This CDR3 region has 17 residues. V was pared by 0 bases and J by 8 bases, with 19 bases between. In DNA, the CDR3 is TGTGCCAGCAGCCAAGATTTTGGCAGTCCAATGAGGGAAAAACTGTTTTTT. This encodes CASSQDFGSPMREKLFF.

The J gene is TRBJ2-5, the V gene TRBV11-2; TRBD2 aligns across 7 bases. Near its end, the DNA agrees better with TRBJ2-7, so the J call may be wrong. The CDR3 contains 15 residues. The V gene's germline CDR1 is SGHAT and CDR2 FQNNGV. The DNA for the CDR3 is TGTGCCAGCAGCTTACAGTCTAGCGGTGCCTACGAGCAGTACTTC. Protein: CASSLQSSGAYEQYF.

The chain combines TRBV28 with TRBJ2-3; D remains unclear. The germline V and J ends were trimmed by 3 bases and 6 bases, with 10 bases remaining between them. Per the germline V gene, CDR1 is MDHEN and CDR2 is SYDVKM. The CDR3 totals 13 residues. The CDR3 spells CASSFSFGDTQYF. CDR3 DNA sequence: TGTGCCAGCAGTTTTTCCTTCGGGGATACGCAGTATTTT. The full variable domain, its missing parts supplied by reference TRBV28 and TRBJ2-3, is DVKVTQSSRYLVKRTGEKVFLECVQDMDHENMFWYRQDPGLGLRLIYFSYDVKMKEKGDIPEGYSVSREKKERFSLILESASTNQTSMYLCASSFSFGDTQYFGPGTRLTVL.

The chain links TRBV29-1 to TRBJ1-1, with TRBD1 matching 8 bases. There are 15 residues in the CDR3. Germline-derived CDR1 and CDR2 are SQVTM and ANQGSEA. After removal of 1 base from V and 6 bases from J, the junction contained 10 bases not matched to a gene. The CDR3 DNA reads TGCAGCGTTGAAGCCAGGGGGCAGGCGATGGCTGAAGCTTTCTTT. Amino acids: CSVEARGQAMAEAFF.

This clone was found a few times. This chain uses TRBV28 with TRBJ2-3; 10 positions agree with TRBD2. Per the germline V gene, CDR1 is MDHEN and CDR2 is SYDVKM. Losses at the gene ends were 4 bases for V and 5 bases for J; bases not matched to a gene: 9. This CDR3 has 16 amino acids. As DNA, the CDR3 is TGTGCCAGCAGTTCCCCGGCTAGCGGGAGTGGAGATACGCAGTATTTT. Its protein is CASSSPASGSGDTQYF.

The chain has TRBV6-1 and TRBJ2-3; 8 nucleotides align to TRBD1. Germline V gives CDR1 MNHNS, CDR2 SASEGT. V was pared by 8 bases and J by 9 bases, with 4 bases of the junction left unmatched. CDR3 length: 11 amino acids. CDR3 sequence: CASVAGGTQYF. The CDR3, as DNA: TGTGCCAGCGTGGCAGGGGGCACGCAGTATTTT.

Concerning this clone: The sample holds other DNA sequences that translate to the same CDR3. This rearrangement joins TRBV4-1 to TRBJ2-7; perhaps TRBD2 as D (6 bases). Germline V lookup: CDR1 MGHRA, CDR2 YSYEKL. The CDR3 is 13 residues long. V shed 3 bases and J shed 4 bases, with 10 bases lying between them. DNA of the CDR3: TGCGCCAGCAGCCAGGAGACTAGATACGAGCAGTACTTC. Translated, it gives CASSQETRYEQYF.

This chain links TRBV28 with TRBJ2-5, with TRBD1 matching 7 bases. The junction had 17 bases not matched to a gene; V was cut back by 6 bases and J by 1 base. The CDR3 loop spans 18 amino acids. CDR1 and CDR2 (germline): MDHEN, SYDVKM. The CDR3 spells CASSSGTARSWSQETQYF. In nucleotides, the CDR3 is TGTGCCAGCAGCTCCGGGACAGCCCGGAGTTGGAGCCAAGAGACCCAGTACTTC.

The rearrangement joins TRBV14 to TRBJ2-5, with 9 bases lining up with TRBD2. The CDR3 covers 15 residues. V shed 4 bases, J shed 2 bases, and the junction held 5 bases outside the gene matches. Germline V gene sequence: CDR1 SGHDN, CDR2 FVKESK. DNA for the CDR3: TGTGCCAGCAGCCCCGGACTAGCGAAACAAGAGACCCAGTACTTC. Protein: CASSPGLAKQETQYF.

The V gene is TRBV15, the J gene TRBJ2-7, with D perhaps TRBD2 (5 bases). Germline V gene lookup returns CDR1 LNHNV and CDR2 YYDKDF (reference sequence). V was clipped by 3 bases and J by 0 bases, with 18 bases between them. This CDR3 is built from 17 residues. CDR3 DNA: TGTGCCACCAGCAGGGGCACGGGGTGGAAAAGCTCCTACGAGCAGTACTTC. This sequence encodes CATSRGTGWKSSYEQYF.

The rearrangement joins TRBV7-6 to TRBJ2-1; 9 bases line up with TRBD2. The junction had 5 bases not matched to a gene; V was cut back by 1 base and J by 4 bases. CDR3 length equals 16 residues. CDR1 SGHVS and CDR2 FNYEAQ come from the germline V gene. The CDR3 DNA reads TGTGCCAGCAGCTTAGACAGCGGGAGGACTTACAATGAGCAGTTCTTC. Translated: CASSLDSGRTYNEQFF.

The CDR3 nucleotides read TGTGCCAGCAGCAGACAGGACGGAACTAATGAAAAACTGTTTTTT. Amino acid sequence: CASSRQDGTNEKLFF. The chain combines TRBV5-4 with TRBJ1-4, with D perhaps matching TRBD1 (6 bases). V shed 4 bases and J shed 1 base, with 11 bases lying between them. CDR1 SGHNT and CDR2 YYREEE come from the germline V gene (reference sequence). The CDR3 is made up of 15 amino acids.

There are a few counts of this clone. The genes are TRBV28 and TRBJ1-2; D unclear. Germline CDR1 MDHEN, CDR2 SYDVKM. The ends were cut back, 5 bases at V and 2 bases at J, with 18 bases in the middle. The CDR3 loop spans 16 amino acids. The CDR3 loop is CASSLTGILTNYGYTF. The CDR3 nucleotides are TGTGCCAGCAGTCTTACCGGGATCCTCACAAACTATGGCTACACCTTC.